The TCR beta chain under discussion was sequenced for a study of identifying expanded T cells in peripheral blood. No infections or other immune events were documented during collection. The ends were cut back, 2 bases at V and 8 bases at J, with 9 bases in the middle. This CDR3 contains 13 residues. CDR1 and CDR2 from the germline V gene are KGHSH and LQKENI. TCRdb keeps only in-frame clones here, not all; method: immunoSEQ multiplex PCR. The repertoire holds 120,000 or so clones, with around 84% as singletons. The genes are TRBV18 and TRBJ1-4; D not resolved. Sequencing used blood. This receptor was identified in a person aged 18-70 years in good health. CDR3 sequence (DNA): TGTGCCAGCTCACCAGGGGTCCAAGAAAAACTGTTTTTT. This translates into CASSPGVQEKLFF.